Each of the 5 T cell receptor beta chains below was sequenced from the same sample in a study of blood T cells in healthy people across ages. Alongside a J-beta primer mix, a sample-barcoded 5' primer served in a second PCR lasting roughly 6 to 12 cycles. TCRdb called the 5' RACE reads again in MiXCR, with one record for every CDR3 protein. The sample includes approximately 600,000 distinct CDR3 sequences, 58% seen only once; the top ten take 35% to 40%. Sequenced sample: blood. These receptors originate from a man aged 60 to 69 in good health.

The rearrangement joins TRBV5-1 to TRBJ2-1; 15 nucleotides align to TRBD2. The CDR3 runs 17 residues. After removal of 4 bases from V and 0 bases from J, the junction contained 2 bases not matched to a gene. The V gene's germline CDR1 is SGHRS and CDR2 YFSETQ. CDR3 nucleotide sequence: TGCGCCAGCAGCCCGGGACTAGCGGGGGGCTCCTACAATGAGCAGTTCTTC. This encodes CASSPGLAGGSYNEQFF.

This clonotype was observed a handful of times. The V gene is TRBV20-1, the J gene TRBJ2-3, with 7 bases that match TRBD2. With 0 bases clipped from V and 5 bases from J, the junction kept 8 bases outside the gene matches. This CDR3 region has 15 residues. Germline lookup yields CDR1 DFQATT and CDR2 SNEGSKA (reference sequence). The CDR3 coding sequence is TGCAGTGCTAGAGATCCCCGGGGGGATGTAGATACGCAGTATTTT. As protein: CSARDPRGDVDTQYF.

The V call is TRBV5-1, the J call TRBJ2-5, with D perhaps assigned TRBD1 or TRBD2 (6 bases each). The germline gives CDR1 SGHRS, CDR2 YFSETQ. The CDR3 runs 15 residues. Trimming pared 0 bases from V and 5 bases from J, leaving 14 bases between. The CDR3 region has the DNA TGCGCCAGCAGCTTGGTGGGGGCGCGGGATGAGACCCAGTACTTC. It encodes CASSLVGARDETQYF. The whole variable domain, remainder taken from reference TRBV5-1 and TRBJ2-5, is KAGVTQTPRYLIKTRGQQVTLSCSPISGHRSVSWYQQTPGQGLQFLFEYFSETQRNKGNFPGRFSGRQFSNSRSEMNVSTLELGDSALYLCASSLVGARDETQYFGPGTRLLVL.

V gene TRBV11-1 combines with J gene TRBJ2-1, with 16 bases that match TRBD2. Germline-derived CDR1 and CDR2 are SGHAT and FQDESV (reference sequence). With 6 bases clipped from V and 6 bases from J, the junction kept 8 bases outside the gene matches. There are 17 residues in the CDR3. This CDR3 reads CASRGLAGGLRINEQFF. DNA of the CDR3: TGTGCCAGCAGGGGACTAGCGGGGGGGCTGAGAATCAATGAGCAGTTCTTC. The complete variable domain, with remaining parts taken from reference TRBV11-1 and TRBJ2-1, reads EAEVAQSPRYKITEKSQAVAFWCDPISGHATLYWYRQILGQGPELLVQFQDESVVDDSQLPKDRFSAERLKGVDSTLKIQPAELGDSAMYLCASRGLAGGLRINEQFFGPGTRLTVL.

Only a few counts were recorded for this clonotype. The chain joins TRBV2 to TRBJ1-2; tentatively, D is TRBD1 (5 bases). Trimming cost V 10 bases and J 2 bases, with 11 bases left between them. The CDR3 is 12 amino acids. Germline V CDR1 and CDR2: SNHLY, FYNNEI. CDR3 in amino acids: CAIAAGNYGYTF. In nucleotides, the CDR3 is TGTGCCATCGCCGCAGGGAACTATGGCTACACCTTC.